This T cell receptor beta chain was identified during a study of monozygotic twins with inflammatory bowel disease. Study-wide results and limits: On the inverse Simpson index, IBD patients scored lower for TCRbeta diversity than healthy co-twins.

TCRdb reprocessed the 5' RACE reads, with one entry per CDR3 protein and no DNA. Its clone listing holds some 450,000 distinct CDR3 sequences. A word on this clonotype: What it binds is unknown.

Germline CDR1 reads SNHLY; CDR2 reads FYNNEI. CDR3 length: 12 amino acids. The sequence came from a human donor with ulcerative colitis or Crohn's disease, or a healthy co-twin of an affected twin (not recorded which). Source material: blood. The V and J genes are TRBV2 and TRBJ1-3. The CDR3 loop is CASSDPGNTIYF.